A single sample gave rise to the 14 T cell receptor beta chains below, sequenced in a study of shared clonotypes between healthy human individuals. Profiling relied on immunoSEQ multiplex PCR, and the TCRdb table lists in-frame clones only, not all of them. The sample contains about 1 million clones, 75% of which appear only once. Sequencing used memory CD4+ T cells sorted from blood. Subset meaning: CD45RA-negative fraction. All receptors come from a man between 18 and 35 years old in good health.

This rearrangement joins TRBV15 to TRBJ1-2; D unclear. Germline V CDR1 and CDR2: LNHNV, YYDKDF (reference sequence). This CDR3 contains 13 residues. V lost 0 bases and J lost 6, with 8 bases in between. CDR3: CATSRDRGDGYTF. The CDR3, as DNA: TGTGCCACCAGCAGAGATCGCGGGGATGGCTACACCTTC.

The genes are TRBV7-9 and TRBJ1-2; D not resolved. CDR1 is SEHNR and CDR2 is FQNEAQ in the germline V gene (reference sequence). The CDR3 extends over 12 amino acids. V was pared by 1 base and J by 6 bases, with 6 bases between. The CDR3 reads CASSLVADGYTF. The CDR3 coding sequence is TGTGCCAGCAGCTTAGTGGCAGATGGCTACACCTTC. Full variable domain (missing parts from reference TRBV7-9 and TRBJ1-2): DTGVSQNPRHKITKRGQNVTFRCDPISEHNRLYWYRQTLGQGPEFLTYFQNEAQLEKSRLLSDRFSAERPKGSFSTLEIQRTEQGDSAMYLCASSLVADGYTFGSGTRLTVV.

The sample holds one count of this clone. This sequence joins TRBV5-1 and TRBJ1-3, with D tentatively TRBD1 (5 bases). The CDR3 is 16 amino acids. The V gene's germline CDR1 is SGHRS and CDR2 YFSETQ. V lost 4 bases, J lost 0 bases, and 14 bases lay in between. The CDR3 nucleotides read TGCGCCAGCAGCCTGATGGGGGAACACTCTGGAAACACCATATATTTT. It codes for CASSLMGEHSGNTIYF.

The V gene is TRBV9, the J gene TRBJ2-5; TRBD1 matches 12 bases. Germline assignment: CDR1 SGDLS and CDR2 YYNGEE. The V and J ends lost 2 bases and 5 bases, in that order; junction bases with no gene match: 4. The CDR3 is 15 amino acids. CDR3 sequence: CASSVRDRGHETQYF. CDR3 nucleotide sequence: TGTGCCAGCAGCGTCCGGGACAGGGGGCACGAGACCCAGTACTTC. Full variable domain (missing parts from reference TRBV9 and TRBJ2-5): DSGVTQTPKHLITATGQRVTLRCSPRSGDLSVYWYQQSLDQGLQFLIQYYNGEERAKGNILERFSAQQFPDLHSELNLSSLELGDSALYFCASSVRDRGHETQYFGPGTRLLVL.

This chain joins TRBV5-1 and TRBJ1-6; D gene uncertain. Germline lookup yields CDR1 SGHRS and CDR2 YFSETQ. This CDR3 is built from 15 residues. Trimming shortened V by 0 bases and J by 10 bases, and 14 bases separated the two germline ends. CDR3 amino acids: CASSLAMGGYSPLHF. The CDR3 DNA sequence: TGCGCCAGCAGCTTGGCCATGGGAGGGTACTCACCCCTCCACTTT.

The CDR3 loop reads CAWSSGRVDSYNEQFF. DNA for the CDR3: TGTGCCTGGAGTTCGGGTCGGGTAGACTCCTACAATGAGCAGTTCTTC. The V and J genes are TRBV30 and TRBJ2-1; D is unresolved. The germline gives CDR1 GTSNPN, CDR2 SVGIG (reference sequence). The CDR3 has 16 amino acids. V was pared by 2 bases and J by 0 bases, with 14 bases between.

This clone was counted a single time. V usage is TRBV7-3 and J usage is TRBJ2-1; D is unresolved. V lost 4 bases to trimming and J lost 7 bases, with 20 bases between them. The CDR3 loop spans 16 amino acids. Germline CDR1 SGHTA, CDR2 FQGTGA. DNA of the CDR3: TGTGCCAGCAGCTCCCTTTCTGGGGTCTCGGGTAATGAGCAGTTCTTC. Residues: CASSSLSGVSGNEQFF.

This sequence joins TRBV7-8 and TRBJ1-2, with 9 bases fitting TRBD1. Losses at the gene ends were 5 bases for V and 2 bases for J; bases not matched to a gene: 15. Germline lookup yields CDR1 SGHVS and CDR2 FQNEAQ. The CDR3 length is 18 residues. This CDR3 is CASSPALRLGQGNYGYTF. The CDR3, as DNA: TGTGCCAGCAGCCCCGCTCTTCGATTAGGACAGGGGAACTATGGCTACACCTTC.

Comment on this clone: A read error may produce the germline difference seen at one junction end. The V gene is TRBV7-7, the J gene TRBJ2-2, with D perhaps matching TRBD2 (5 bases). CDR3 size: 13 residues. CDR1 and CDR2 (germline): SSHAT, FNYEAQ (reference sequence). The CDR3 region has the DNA TGTGCTAGCAGCATGGACTACACCGGGGAGCTGTTTTTT. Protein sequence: CASSMDYTGELFF. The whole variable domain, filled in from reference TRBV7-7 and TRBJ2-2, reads GAGVSQSPRYKVTKRGQDVTLRCDPISSHATLYWYQQALGQGPEFLTYFNYEAQPDKSGLPSDRFSAERPEGSISTLTIQRTEQRDSAMYRCASSMDYTGELFFGEGSRLTVL.

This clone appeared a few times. Here the CDR3 reads CARAWEHTDTQYF. For the CDR3, the DNA is TGTGCTAGGGCATGGGAACACACAGATACGCAGTATTTT. The chain employs TRBV2 and TRBJ2-3, with D hard to call. Germline lookup yields CDR1 SNHLY and CDR2 FYNNEI. The CDR3 sequence is 13 residues long.

CDR3 nucleotide sequence: TGCGCCAGCAGTCCGACAGGGGTCCACGAGCAGTACTTC. This translates into CASSPTGVHEQYF. This chain uses TRBV5-1 with TRBJ2-7; TRBD1 matches at 8 bases. This CDR3 has 13 residues. Germline-derived CDR1 and CDR2 are SGHRS and YFSETQ. Unmatched junction bases numbered 6, after V lost 5 bases and J lost 5 bases.

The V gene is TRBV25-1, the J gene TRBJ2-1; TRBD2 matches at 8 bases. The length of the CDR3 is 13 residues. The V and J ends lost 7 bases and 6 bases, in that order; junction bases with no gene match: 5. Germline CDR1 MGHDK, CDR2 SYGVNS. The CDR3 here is CASNGGAGNEQFF. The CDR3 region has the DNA TGTGCCAGCAACGGGGGGGCGGGCAATGAGCAGTTCTTC.

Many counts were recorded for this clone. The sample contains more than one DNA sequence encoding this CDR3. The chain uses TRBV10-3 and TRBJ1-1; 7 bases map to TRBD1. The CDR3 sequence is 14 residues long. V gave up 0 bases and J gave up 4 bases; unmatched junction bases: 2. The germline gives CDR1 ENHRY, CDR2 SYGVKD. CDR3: CAISESGGGTEAFF. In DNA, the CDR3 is TGTGCCATCAGTGAGTCAGGGGGCGGCACTGAAGCTTTCTTT.

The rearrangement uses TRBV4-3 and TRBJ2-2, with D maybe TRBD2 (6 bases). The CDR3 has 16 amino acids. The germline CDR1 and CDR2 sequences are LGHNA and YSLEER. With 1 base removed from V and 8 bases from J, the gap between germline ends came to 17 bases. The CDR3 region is CASSQGGGTSLGELFF. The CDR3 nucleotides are TGCGCCAGCAGCCAAGGTGGCGGGACGTCATTGGGGGAGCTGTTTTTT.